This passage covers 11 T cell receptor beta chains from one sample sequenced in a study of identical twins. MiXCR, run by TCRdb on the 5' RACE reads, gives a single entry per CDR3 protein. The table shows 150,000 or so distinct CDR3 sequences, with roughly 3.3% occurring only once. The sample was memory T cells sorted from blood. These receptor sequences come from a man younger than 35 in good health.

This clonotype occurred a few times. The rearrangement links TRBV20-1 to TRBJ1-5; TRBD1 is a possible D gene (6 bases). This CDR3 region has 15 residues. Trimming shortened V by 6 bases and J by 3 bases, and 18 bases separated the two germline ends. Germline V lookup: CDR1 DFQATT, CDR2 SNEGSKA (reference sequence). CDR3 DNA: TGCAGTGCCACCGGGGGGGCAGGGATCAATCAGCCCCAGCATTTT. Translating it yields CSATGGAGINQPQHF.

This clonotype was recorded at least ten times. The rearrangement uses TRBV6-2 or TRBV6-3 and TRBJ2-7, with TRBD1 identical over 9 bases. The CDR3 length is 12 residues. V trimming: 8 bases; J trimming: 7 bases; junction bases outside the gene matches: 6. CDR1 is MNHEY, CDR2 SVGEGT, per germline. The CDR3 DNA reads TGTGCCAGCGGGACAGGGAGTAAAGAGCAGTACTTC. This translates into CASGTGSKEQYF.

This clonotype was found many times. The CDR3 loop is CASSHPGTPSSYNEQFF. The CDR3 DNA reads TGTGCCAGCAGCCACCCCGGGACTCCGAGCTCCTACAATGAGCAGTTCTTC. The chain uses TRBV4-2 and TRBJ2-1, with D possibly TRBD2 on 6 matching bases. Trimming removed 3 bases from V and 0 bases from J, with 15 bases in between. The CDR3 sequence is 17 residues long. In germline, CDR1 is LGHNA, CDR2 YNFKEQ.

In this sample, this clonotype turned up many times. V and J are TRBV10-3 and TRBJ1-1; D uncertain. Germline V lookup: CDR1 ENHRY, CDR2 SYGVKD. The CDR3 has 15 residues. V was pared by 0 bases and J by 4 bases, with 12 bases between. This CDR3 reads CAISESPLMPTEAFF. The CDR3 DNA sequence: TGTGCCATCAGTGAGTCGCCGCTAATGCCCACTGAAGCTTTCTTT.

This clonotype was detected only a few times. The V call is TRBV6-5, the J call TRBJ2-3; D possibly corresponds to TRBD2 (6 bases). V shed 0 bases and J shed 3 bases, with 16 bases lying between them. This CDR3 is 17 amino acids long. Germline-derived CDR1 and CDR2 are MNHEY and SVGAGI. This CDR3 is CASSYSPSGGSTDTQYF. CDR3 sequence (DNA): TGTGCCAGCAGTTACTCCCCCTCTGGAGGGAGTACAGATACGCAGTATTTT.

There are many counts of this clonotype. The chain recombines TRBV24-1 with TRBJ2-5, with 8 bases matching TRBD1. V was pared by 7 bases and J by 2 bases, with 5 bases of the junction left unmatched. Germline V gives CDR1 KGHDR, CDR2 SFDVKD. The CDR3 runs 14 residues. The CDR3 bases are TGTGCCACCAGCGACAGGGGATTTCAAGAGACCCAGTACTTC. It translates to CATSDRGFQETQYF.

Details on this clonotype: This may be a read error, as it is one base from a much larger clone. The CDR3 sequence: CSSRTGAPGANVLAF. In nucleotides, the CDR3 is TGCAGTTCGCGGACAGGGGCCCCTGGGGCCAACGTCCTGGCTTTC. The chain has TRBV20-1 and TRBJ2-6, with 9 bases that match TRBD1. This CDR3 region has 15 residues. The germline V gene has CDR1 DFQATT and CDR2 SNEGSKA (reference sequence).

This clonotype was detected ten times or more. This chain joins TRBV7-8 and TRBJ2-3; TRBD2 matches 13 bases. The CDR3 length is 18 residues. Germline loops: CDR1 SGHVS, CDR2 FQNEAQ. V lost 2 bases, J lost 1 base, and 6 bases stayed unmatched. DNA for the CDR3: TGTGCCAGCAGCTTACGTCGACTAGCGGGAGGACGCACAGATACGCAGTATTTT. It encodes CASSLRRLAGGRTDTQYF.

This clonotype was counted ten times or more. The chain combines TRBV7-6 with TRBJ2-5; 8 bases align to TRBD1. This CDR3 comprises 15 residues. The germline gives CDR1 SGHVS, CDR2 FNYEAQ. J lost 6 bases, V lost 1 base, and 7 bases had no gene match. The CDR3: CASSLEGGQGQTQYF. For the CDR3, the DNA is TGTGCCAGCAGCTTAGAAGGAGGACAGGGCCAGACCCAGTACTTC.

This clonotype has ten or more counts. The chain combines TRBV28 with TRBJ2-1, with D perhaps matching TRBD2 (6 bases). CDR1 MDHEN and CDR2 SYDVKM come from the germline V gene. CDR3 length: 16 amino acids. The V end was cut by 3 bases, the J end by 5 bases, with 17 bases between. CDR3: CASSFELLAVNNEQFF. Here the CDR3 DNA reads TGTGCCAGCAGTTTCGAACTACTAGCTGTGAACAATGAGCAGTTCTTC.

This clonotype was seen many times. The V and J genes are TRBV3-1 and TRBJ2-1; 8 bases are a match to TRBD2. Germline CDR1 reads LGHDT; CDR2 reads YNNKEL (reference sequence). With 5 bases clipped from V and 7 bases from J, the junction kept 10 bases outside the gene matches. The CDR3 runs to 15 residues. CDR3 protein: CASSEKGLGQNEQFF. CDR3 bases: TGTGCCAGCAGCGAGAAGGGACTAGGGCAGAATGAGCAGTTCTTC.